The TCR beta chain described here comes from a study of Graves' ophthalmopathy and Graves' hyperthyroidism. Notes on the study in general: Blood samples also showed most expanded thyroid clonotypes exceeding 0.001 frequency. Researchers report that a 13-signature model separated ophthalmopathy from stable hyperthyroidism, posting 85% to 90% sensitivity and roughly 83% specificity.

Amplification from RNA transcripts yielded the TCR beta CDR3 regions. An initial RT-PCR round employing HTBI primers preceded a second-round multiplex PCR. Using its own MiXCR run on the multiplex PCR reads, TCRdb lists one record per CDR3 protein. The profile shows around 40,000 distinct CDR3 sequences, 45% to 60% of them singletons. This clonotype has only a few counts. The antigen remains undetermined. Germline V gives CDR1 SNHLY, CDR2 FYNNEI. V was clipped by 6 bases and J by 7 bases, with 15 bases between them. The CDR3 runs to 13 residues. Exclusion criteria comprised other autoimmune diseases, uncontrolled infections, pregnancy or lactation in patients. The starting material, around 9.3 ml of fresh peripheral blood, provided the PBMCs.

Sequencing used peripheral blood. The rearrangement links TRBV2 to TRBJ1-1; weak D call: TRBD1 (6 bases). The receptor was derived from an adult man with Graves' ophthalmopathy. The CDR3 DNA reads as TGTGCCAGCAGATTTTTGGAACAGGGTGAAGCTTTCTTT. This encodes CASRFLEQGEAFF. Using reference TRBV2 and TRBJ1-1 for the parts outside the CDR3, the full variable domain is EPEVTQTPSHQVTQMGQEVILRCVPISNHLYFYWYRQILGQKVEFLVSFYNNEISEKSEIFDDQFSVERPDGSNFTLKIRSTKLEDSAMYFCASRFLEQGEAFFGQGTRLTVV.